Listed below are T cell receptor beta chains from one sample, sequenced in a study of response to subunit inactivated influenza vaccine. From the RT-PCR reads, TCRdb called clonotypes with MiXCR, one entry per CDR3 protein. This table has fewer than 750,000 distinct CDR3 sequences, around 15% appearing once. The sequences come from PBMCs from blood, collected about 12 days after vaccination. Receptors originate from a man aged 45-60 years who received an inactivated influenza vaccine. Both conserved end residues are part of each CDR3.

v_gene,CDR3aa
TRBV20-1,CSASSLQGAADTQYF
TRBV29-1,CSVEGRTTDTQYF
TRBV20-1,CSARDHRDPKRDTQYF
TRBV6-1,CASKGTGVPSYEQYF
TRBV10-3,CAISELTNTEAFF
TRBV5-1,CASSSMASGGRSPLHF
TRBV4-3,CASSQDATVGNQPQHF
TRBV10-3,CAISERGAGTDTQYF
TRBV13,CASSLAGTTNEQFF
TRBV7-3,CASSLTEGQPQHF
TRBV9,CASNPLGVYNEQFF
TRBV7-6,CASSLAADEQFF
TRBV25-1,CASSVDRGMTSGKNPGVNEQFF
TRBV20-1,CSARRWGTDTQYF
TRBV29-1,CSAGQMNTEAFF
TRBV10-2,CASRLVADTTLPQHF
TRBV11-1,CASSHIILKRGPPSTDTQYF
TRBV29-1,CSGRRDLQETQYF
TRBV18,CASSPPGSTNYGYTF
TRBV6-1,CASFLQGGGWNEQYF
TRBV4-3,CASSLYPGSEQFF
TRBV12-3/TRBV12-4,CASRPQGAREKLFF
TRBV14,CASSPPTGYFQREFSVQNNNEQFF
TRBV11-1,CASSERYSRGLGLAADNEQFF
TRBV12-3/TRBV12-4,CASRGTGRISEQFF
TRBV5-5,CASSLTGNSEQYF
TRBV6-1,CASSPRRAGYNEQFF
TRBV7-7,CASSLSPRAEAFF
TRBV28,CASSLGGLAGGADTQYF
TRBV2,CASSAEQGGNQPQHF
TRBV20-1,CSAKDRRKHPTYEQYF
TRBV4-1,CASSQITSGRGNEQFF
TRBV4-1,CASSQDRGFVGVADSKSYEQYF
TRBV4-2,CASSQDGDNTDTQYF
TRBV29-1,CSVYGTGNNEQFF
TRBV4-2,CASSQDWLAQSPTDTQYF
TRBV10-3,CAISVAGGNQPQHF
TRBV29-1,CSVGRDIYNEQFF
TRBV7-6,CASGGLAGGHIQETQYF
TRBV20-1,CSARRGNQEGYTF
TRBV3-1,CASSQVRGGQYF
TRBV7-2,CASSSEVFYGYTF
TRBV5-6,CASSPSPLQASYGYTF
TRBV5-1,CSSSTAGGVLLAEAFF
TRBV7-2,CASSSNRGRNYGYTF
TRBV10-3,CAISPQERKDTQYF
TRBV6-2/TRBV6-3,CASRPVGSTEAFF
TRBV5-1,CASSLAEGQGYEQYF
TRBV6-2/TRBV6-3,CASSYSRGQPFFGNQPQHF
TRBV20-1,CSAYGLYEQYF
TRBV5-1,CASRATWTKETQYF
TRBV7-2,CASSATKYNEQFF
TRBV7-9,CASSPERGQSSYNEQFF
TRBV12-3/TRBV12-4,CASSGTTGGPNTGELFF